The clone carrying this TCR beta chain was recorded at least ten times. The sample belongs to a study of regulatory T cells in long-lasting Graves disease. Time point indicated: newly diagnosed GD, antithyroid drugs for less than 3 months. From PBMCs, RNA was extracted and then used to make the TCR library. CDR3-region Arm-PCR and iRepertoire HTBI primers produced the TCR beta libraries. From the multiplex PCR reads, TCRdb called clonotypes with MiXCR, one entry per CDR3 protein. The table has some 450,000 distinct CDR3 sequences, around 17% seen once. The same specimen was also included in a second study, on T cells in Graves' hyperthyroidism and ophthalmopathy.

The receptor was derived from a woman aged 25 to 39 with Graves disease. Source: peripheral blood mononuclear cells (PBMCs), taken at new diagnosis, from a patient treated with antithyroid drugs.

The CDR3 DNA reads as TGTGCCAGCAGCTTCGGACGGTACGAGCAGTACTTC. This encodes CASSFGRYEQYF. The chain has TRBV7-2 and TRBJ2-7; unclear D gene. The CDR3 is 12 amino acids. V gave up 3 bases and J gave up 4 bases, with 7 bases separating them. In germline, CDR1 is SGHTA, CDR2 FQGNSA. Drawing the rest from reference TRBV7-2 and TRBJ2-7, the complete variable domain is GAGVSQSPSNKVTEKGKDVELRCDPISGHTALYWYRQSLGQGLEFLIYFQGNSAPDKSGLPSDRFSAERTGGSVSTLTIQRTQQEDSAVYLCASSFGRYEQYFGPGTRLTVT.